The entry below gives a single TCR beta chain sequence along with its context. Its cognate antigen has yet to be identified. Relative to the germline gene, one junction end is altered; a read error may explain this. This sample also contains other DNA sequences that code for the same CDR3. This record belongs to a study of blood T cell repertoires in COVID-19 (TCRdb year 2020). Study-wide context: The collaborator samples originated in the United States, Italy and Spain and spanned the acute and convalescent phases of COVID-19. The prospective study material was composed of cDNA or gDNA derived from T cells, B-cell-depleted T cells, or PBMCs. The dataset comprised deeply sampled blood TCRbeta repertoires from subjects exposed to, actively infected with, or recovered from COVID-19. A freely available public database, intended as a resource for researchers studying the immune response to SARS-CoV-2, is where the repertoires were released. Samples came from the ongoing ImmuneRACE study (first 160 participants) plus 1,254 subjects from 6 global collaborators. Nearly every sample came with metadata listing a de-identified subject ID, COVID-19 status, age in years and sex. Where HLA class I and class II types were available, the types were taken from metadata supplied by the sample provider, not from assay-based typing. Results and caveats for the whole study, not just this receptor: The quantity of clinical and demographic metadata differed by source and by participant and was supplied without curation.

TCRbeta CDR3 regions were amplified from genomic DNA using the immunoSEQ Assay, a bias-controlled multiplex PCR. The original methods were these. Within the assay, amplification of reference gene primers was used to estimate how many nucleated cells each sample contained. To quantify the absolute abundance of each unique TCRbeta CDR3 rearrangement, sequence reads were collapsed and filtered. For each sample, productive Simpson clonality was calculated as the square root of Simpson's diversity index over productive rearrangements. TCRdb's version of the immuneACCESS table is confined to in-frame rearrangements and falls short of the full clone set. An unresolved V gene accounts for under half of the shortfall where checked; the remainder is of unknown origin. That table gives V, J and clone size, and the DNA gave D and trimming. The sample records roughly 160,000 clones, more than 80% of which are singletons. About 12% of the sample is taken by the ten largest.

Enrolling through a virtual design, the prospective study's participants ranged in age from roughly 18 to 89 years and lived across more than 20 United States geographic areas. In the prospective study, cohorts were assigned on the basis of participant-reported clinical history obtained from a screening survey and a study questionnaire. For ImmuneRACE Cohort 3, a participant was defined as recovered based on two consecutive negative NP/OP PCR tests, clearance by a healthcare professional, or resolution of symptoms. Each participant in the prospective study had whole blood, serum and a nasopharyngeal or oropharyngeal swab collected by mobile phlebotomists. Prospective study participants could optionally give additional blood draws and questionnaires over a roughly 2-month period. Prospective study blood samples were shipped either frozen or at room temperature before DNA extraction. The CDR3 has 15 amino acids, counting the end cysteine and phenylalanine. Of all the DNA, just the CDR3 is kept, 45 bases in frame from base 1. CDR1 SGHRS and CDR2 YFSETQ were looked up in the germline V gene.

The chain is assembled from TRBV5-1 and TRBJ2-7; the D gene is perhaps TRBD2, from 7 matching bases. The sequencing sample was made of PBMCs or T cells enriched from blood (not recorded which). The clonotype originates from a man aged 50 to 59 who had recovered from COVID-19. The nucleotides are TGCGCCAGCAGCTACTGGAGGGGGGGACCGGGACTCCCCCCCTTC. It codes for CASSYWRGGPGLPPF.